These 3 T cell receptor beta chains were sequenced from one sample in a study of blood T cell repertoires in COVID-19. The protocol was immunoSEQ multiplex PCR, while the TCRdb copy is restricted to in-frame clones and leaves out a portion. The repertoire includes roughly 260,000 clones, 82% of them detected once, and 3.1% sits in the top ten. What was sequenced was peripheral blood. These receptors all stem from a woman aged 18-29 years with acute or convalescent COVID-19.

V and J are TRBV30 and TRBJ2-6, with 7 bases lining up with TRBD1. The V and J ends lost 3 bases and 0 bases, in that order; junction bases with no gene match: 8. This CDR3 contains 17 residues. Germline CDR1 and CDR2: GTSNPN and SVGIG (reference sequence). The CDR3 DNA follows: TGTGCCTGGAGCCAATTTACAGGGGCCTCTGGGGCCAACGTCCTGACTTTC. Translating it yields CAWSQFTGASGANVLTF.

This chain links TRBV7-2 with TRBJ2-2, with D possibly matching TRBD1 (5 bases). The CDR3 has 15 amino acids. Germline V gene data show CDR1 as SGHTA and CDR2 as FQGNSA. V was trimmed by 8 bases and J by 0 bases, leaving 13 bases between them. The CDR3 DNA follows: TGTGCCAGCGTTCCTCAGACAGCGAACACCGGGGAGCTGTTTTTT. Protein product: CASVPQTANTGELFF.

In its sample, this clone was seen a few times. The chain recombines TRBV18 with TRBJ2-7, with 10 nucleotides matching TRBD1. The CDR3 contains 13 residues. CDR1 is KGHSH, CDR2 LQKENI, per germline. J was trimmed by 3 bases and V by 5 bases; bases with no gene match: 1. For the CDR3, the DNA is TGTGCCAGCTCAAGGACAGGGGGCTACGAGCAGTACTTC. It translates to CASSRTGGYEQYF.